Presented here are 27 T cell receptor beta chains from one specimen sequenced in a study of identifying expanded T cells in peripheral blood. Sequencing used immunoSEQ multiplex PCR; TCRdb keeps in-frame clones, though not all of them. The sample contains more than 75,000 clones, around nine tenths of which appear only once. The sequenced sample was blood. The receptors were gathered from a person between 18 and 75 years old in good health.

This sequence joins TRBV19 and TRBJ2-1; D possibly corresponds to TRBD2 (6 bases). Germline V gene data show CDR1 as LNHDA and CDR2 as SQIVND (reference sequence). The CDR3 is 14 amino acids. V was shortened by 5 bases and J by 7 bases, with 15 bases between the two germline ends. CDR3 residues: CASSDPRGGNEQFF. The CDR3 bases are TGTGCCAGTAGTGATCCTCGTGGGGGGAATGAGCAGTTCTTC.

The count of this clone is one. CDR3 DNA: TGTGCCAGCAGCTTAGAAAGACAGGTTAGCACAGATACGCAGTATTTT. Its protein product is CASSLERQVSTDTQYF. The rearrangement joins TRBV11-2 to TRBJ2-3, with D perhaps TRBD1 (6 bases). There are 16 residues in the CDR3. The V end was cut by 0 bases, the J end by 0 bases, with 10 bases between. Germline V gene lookup returns CDR1 SGHAT and CDR2 FQNNGV. The complete variable domain, with remaining parts taken from reference TRBV11-2 and TRBJ2-3, reads EAGVAQSPRYKIIEKRQSVAFWCNPISGHATLYWYQQILGQGPKLLIQFQNNGVVDDSQLPKDRFSAERLKGVDSTLKIQPAKLEDSAVYLCASSLERQVSTDTQYFGPGTRLTVL.

The chain couples TRBV6-1 to TRBJ2-5; 10 bases are shared with TRBD2. V trimming: 4 bases; J trimming: 4 bases; junction bases outside the gene matches: 3. From germline, CDR1 is MNHNS and CDR2 SASEGT. The CDR3 covers 14 residues. The CDR3, as DNA: TGTGCCAGCAGTGGGAGCGGGGGGGCAGAGACCCAGTACTTC. Translated: CASSGSGGAETQYF.

This chain joins TRBV14 and TRBJ2-2, with D possibly being TRBD1 (5 bases). Per germline, CDR1 SGHDN and CDR2 FVKESK. Trimming stripped 1 base from V and 5 bases from J, with 11 bases between. This CDR3 is 15 amino acids long. CDR3 loop: CASSQGDSYTGELFF. The DNA for the CDR3 is TGTGCCAGCAGCCAAGGAGACAGTTATACCGGGGAGCTGTTTTTT.

This clone was picked up a small number of times. The V and J genes are TRBV9 and TRBJ2-1; no clear D gene. Germline V lookup: CDR1 SGDLS, CDR2 YYNGEE. Trimming removed 0 bases at V and 6 bases at J, with 10 bases between. This CDR3 has 14 residues. CDR3 protein: CASSVASSSNEQFF. For the CDR3, the DNA is TGTGCCAGCAGCGTAGCTAGTAGCAGCAATGAGCAGTTCTTC.

The chain couples TRBV11-2 to TRBJ2-6; D is ambiguous. Trimming took 5 bases from V and 0 from J, leaving 11 bases between them. Germline assignment: CDR1 SGHAT and CDR2 FQNNGV. The length of the CDR3 is 16 residues. Here the CDR3 DNA reads TGTGCCAGCAGCCAAGATTTAACCTCTGGGGCCAACGTCCTGACTTTC. Residues: CASSQDLTSGANVLTF. The full variable domain, in which reference TRBV11-2 and TRBJ2-6 provide the parts outside the CDR3, is EAGVAQSPRYKIIEKRQSVAFWCNPISGHATLYWYQQILGQGPKLLIQFQNNGVVDDSQLPKDRFSAERLKGVDSTLKIQPAKLEDSAVYLCASSQDLTSGANVLTFGAGSRLTVL.

This chain's CDR3 is CASSALAVSSTDTQYF. CDR3 DNA: TGTGCCAGCAGCGCCCTAGCGGTATCTAGCACAGATACGCAGTATTTT. This sequence joins TRBV9 and TRBJ2-3; TRBD2 matches 7 bases. The CDR3 loop spans 16 amino acids. V was clipped by 3 bases and J by 0 bases; unmatched bases: 7. CDR1 and CDR2 (germline): SGDLS, YYNGEE.

The genes are TRBV6-1 and TRBJ2-6; TRBD2 agrees at 7 bases. Unmatched junction bases numbered 9, after V lost 10 bases and J lost 12 bases. In germline, CDR1 is MNHNS, CDR2 SASEGT. The CDR3 loop spans 12 amino acids. The CDR3 loop is CAIRGDPGVLTF. CDR3 nucleotide sequence: TGTGCCATCCGGGGGGACCCCGGCGTCCTGACTTTC.

The table lists this clone with a count of one. V gene TRBV6-6 combines with J gene TRBJ2-7; D is ambiguous. The V and J ends lost 5 bases and 0 bases respectively, with 5 bases between them. Germline values: CDR1 MNHNY, CDR2 SVGAGI (reference sequence). The CDR3 consists of 12 residues. The DNA for the CDR3 is TGTGCCAGCAGTCAAGGCTCCTACGAGCAGTACTTC. Encoded protein: CASSQGSYEQYF.

This chain connects TRBV4-3 to TRBJ2-1; TRBD2 matches at 15 bases. The CDR3 is 14 amino acids. V was pared by 8 bases and J by 7 bases, with 3 bases of the junction left unmatched. Germline assignment: CDR1 LGHNA and CDR2 YSLEER. CDR3 sequence: CASGTSGRSNEQFF. CDR3 DNA sequence: TGCGCCAGCGGGACTAGCGGGAGGTCGAATGAGCAGTTCTTC.

V gene TRBV10-1 combines with J gene TRBJ1-4, with D possibly being TRBD1 (6 bases). This CDR3 contains 18 residues. Trimming removed 7 bases at V and 2 bases at J, with 23 bases between. Looked up from germline, CDR1 is WNHNN and CDR2 is SYGVQD (reference sequence). The CDR3 spells CASKPGQQKWPTNEKLFF. As DNA, the CDR3 is TGCGCCAGCAAGCCGGGACAACAGAAATGGCCTACTAATGAAAAACTGTTTTTT.

J is TRBJ2-6 and V is TRBV6-1, with D possibly being TRBD1 or TRBD2 (5 bases each). The V end was cut by 5 bases, the J end by 1 base, with 9 bases between. The germline V gene encodes CDR1 MNHNS and CDR2 SASEGT. This CDR3 comprises 15 residues. CDR3 DNA: TGTGCCAGCAGTCGGGACGGTTCTGGGGCCAACGTCCTGACTTTC. Protein: CASSRDGSGANVLTF.

The chain employs TRBV21-1 and TRBJ2-3; TRBD2 is the table's D call, not checked against the DNA. TRBV21-1 has pseudogene status. CDR3 length: 18 residues. In DNA, the CDR3 is TGTGCCAGCAGCAATCCCGGCTGTAGCGGGAGTCCCACAGATACGCAGTATTTT. This sequence encodes CASSNPGCSGSPTDTQYF.

The V call is TRBV19, the J call TRBJ2-3; TRBD2 aligns across 14 bases. CDR1 and CDR2 from the germline V gene are LNHDA and SQIVND (reference sequence). CDR3 length: 17 residues. Trimming cost V 5 bases and J 2 bases; bases outside gene matches: 6. The CDR3 protein is CASSGGLAGAVTDTQYF. Written as DNA, the CDR3 is TGTGCCAGTAGTGGGGGACTAGCGGGGGCTGTCACAGATACGCAGTATTTT.

This chain joins TRBV5-1 and TRBJ1-4; perhaps TRBD1 as D (5 bases). CDR1 and CDR2 from the germline V gene are SGHRS and YFSETQ. This CDR3 is built from 15 residues. The germline V and J ends were trimmed by 3 bases and 0 bases, with 9 bases remaining between them. The CDR3 here is CASSSRGATNEKLFF. DNA of the CDR3: TGCGCCAGCAGCTCCCGAGGGGCAACTAATGAAAAACTGTTTTTT.

This chain uses TRBV5-1 with TRBJ2-2; either TRBD1 or TRBD2 may supply D (5 bases each). CDR3 size: 16 residues. The V and J ends lost 2 bases and 6 bases respectively, with 17 bases between them. In germline, CDR1 is SGHRS, CDR2 YFSETQ. In DNA, the CDR3 is TGCGCCAGCAGCTTTGGGGGAAAACCACTACCCGGGGAGCTGTTTTTT. It encodes CASSFGGKPLPGELFF. Drawing the rest from reference TRBV5-1 and TRBJ2-2, the complete variable domain is KAGVTQTPRYLIKTRGQQVTLSCSPISGHRSVSWYQQTPGQGLQFLFEYFSETQRNKGNFPGRFSGRQFSNSRSEMNVSTLELGDSALYLCASSFGGKPLPGELFFGEGSRLTVL.

The V gene is TRBV4-3, the J gene TRBJ1-1; D gene ambiguous. The germline V gene encodes CDR1 LGHNA and CDR2 YSLEER. Trimming took off 8 bases at V and 2 bases at J, with 12 bases between the two ends. The CDR3 has 13 amino acids. In nucleotides, the CDR3 is TGCGCCAGCCGAGCTACGACCAACACTGAAGCTTTCTTT. Translating gives CASRATTNTEAFF.

The chain carries TRBV28 and TRBJ2-3, with D perhaps matching TRBD1 (6 bases). Germline CDR1 and CDR2: MDHEN and SYDVKM. The length of the CDR3 is 12 residues. Deletions cut 8 bases from V and 8 bases from J, with 14 bases between. The CDR3 bases are TGTGCCAGCGTGGGGCGCAGGGGTACGCAGTATTTT. Translating gives CASVGRRGTQYF.

V usage is TRBV28 and J usage is TRBJ1-1, with D perhaps TRBD1 (5 bases). CDR1 is MDHEN and CDR2 is SYDVKM in the germline V gene. V lost 6 bases, J lost 1 base, and 12 bases lay in between. This CDR3 region has 14 residues. CDR3 nucleotides: TGTGCCAGCAGCACTCCAGGACAGAACACTGAAGCTTTCTTT. Translating gives CASSTPGQNTEAFF.

This chain joins TRBV29-1 and TRBJ1-1, with D maybe TRBD1 (6 bases). The V gene's germline CDR1 is SQVTM and CDR2 ANQGSEA. There are 14 residues in the CDR3. V was trimmed by 5 bases and J by 1 base, leaving 14 bases between them. The chain's CDR3 is CSVYRDPSNTEAFF. CDR3 sequence (DNA): TGCAGCGTTTACAGGGACCCTTCGAACACTGAAGCTTTCTTT.

The rearrangement uses TRBV27 and TRBJ1-5, with no clear D. The CDR3 consists of 12 residues. V was pared by 3 bases and J by 3 bases, with 3 bases between. Germline values: CDR1 MNHEY, CDR2 SMNVEV (reference sequence). This CDR3 reads CASSFINQPQHF. CDR3 coding DNA: TGTGCCAGCAGTTTTATCAATCAGCCCCAGCATTTT.

V is TRBV29-1 and J is TRBJ2-1; 9 nucleotides match TRBD1. Germline loops: CDR1 SQVTM, CDR2 ANQGSEA. CDR3 length equals 15 residues. The V and J ends lost 2 bases and 5 bases, in that order; junction bases with no gene match: 7. The DNA for the CDR3 is TGCAGCGTTGAAAGGGACAGGGTCCAGAACAATGAGCAGTTCTTC. This codes for CSVERDRVQNNEQFF.

A single count supports this clone. This rearrangement joins TRBV5-4 to TRBJ2-7; D unclear. CDR1 SGHNT and CDR2 YYREEE come from the germline V gene (reference sequence). Trimming left V 2 bases short and J 7 bases short, with 10 bases between. The CDR3 is 12 amino acids. The CDR3 protein is CASSFSHEEQYF. The CDR3 DNA follows: TGTGCCAGCAGCTTTAGCCATGAAGAGCAGTACTTC.

The chain uses TRBV30 and TRBJ1-5; 10 bases are shared with TRBD1. Germline lookup yields CDR1 GTSNPN and CDR2 SVGIG (reference sequence). This CDR3 spans 17 amino acids. With V trimmed by 0 bases and J by 2 bases, 7 bases remained unmatched. The CDR3 loop is CAWSVRAGTGGNQPQHF. CDR3 bases: TGTGCCTGGAGTGTACGGGCCGGGACAGGGGGCAATCAGCCCCAGCATTTT.

The genes are TRBV7-9 and TRBJ1-1; D is perhaps TRBD1 (5 bases). The germline gives CDR1 SEHNR, CDR2 FQNEAQ (reference sequence). This CDR3 comprises 14 residues. The germline V and J ends were trimmed by 4 bases and 3 bases, with 12 bases remaining between them. CDR3 nucleotide sequence: TGTGCCAGCAGCTCGTTGGGGGGAGACACTGAAGCTTTCTTT. This translates into CASSSLGGDTEAFF. Looking up the rest from reference TRBV7-9 and TRBJ1-1 gives the full variable domain: DTGVSQNPRHKITKRGQNVTFRCDPISEHNRLYWYRQTLGQGPEFLTYFQNEAQLEKSRLLSDRFSAERPKGSFSTLEIQRTEQGDSAMYLCASSSLGGDTEAFFGQGTRLTVV.

The chain combines TRBV7-9 with TRBJ2-7; 8 nucleotides align to TRBD1. Germline CDR1 SEHNR, CDR2 FQNEAQ (reference sequence). This CDR3 spans 15 amino acids. V shed 1 base and J 6 bases; nucleotides not matched to a gene: 8. CDR3 in DNA: TGTGCCAGCAGCTTAGTGGGGACAGGCCGGGGCGAGCAGTACTTC. Translating gives CASSLVGTGRGEQYF.

The rearrangement joins TRBV15 to TRBJ2-5, with unresolved D. This CDR3 is built from 16 residues. V shed 1 base and J shed 1 base, with 13 bases lying between them. Germline CDR1 reads LNHNV; CDR2 reads YYDKDF (reference sequence). CDR3: CATSRGVDTLQETQYF. CDR3 bases: TGTGCCACCAGCAGAGGAGTTGACACCCTCCAAGAGACCCAGTACTTC.